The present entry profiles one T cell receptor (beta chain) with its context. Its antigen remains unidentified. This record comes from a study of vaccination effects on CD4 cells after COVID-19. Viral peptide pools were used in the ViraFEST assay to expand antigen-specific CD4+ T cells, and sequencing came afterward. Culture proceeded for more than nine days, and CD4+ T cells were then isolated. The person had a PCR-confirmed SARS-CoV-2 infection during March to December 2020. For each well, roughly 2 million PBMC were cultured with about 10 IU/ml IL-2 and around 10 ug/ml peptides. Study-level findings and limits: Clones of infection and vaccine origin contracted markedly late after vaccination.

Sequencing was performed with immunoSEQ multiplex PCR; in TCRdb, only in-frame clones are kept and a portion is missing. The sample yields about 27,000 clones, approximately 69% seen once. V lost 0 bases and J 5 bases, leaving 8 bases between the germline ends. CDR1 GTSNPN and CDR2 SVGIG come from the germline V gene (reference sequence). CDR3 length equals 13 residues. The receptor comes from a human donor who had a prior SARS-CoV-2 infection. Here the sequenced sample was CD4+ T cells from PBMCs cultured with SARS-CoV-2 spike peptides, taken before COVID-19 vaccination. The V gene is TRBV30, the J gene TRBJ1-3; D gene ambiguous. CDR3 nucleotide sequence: TGTGCCTGGAGTGTCTCAGGTAGAAACACCATATATTTT. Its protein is CAWSVSGRNTIYF.